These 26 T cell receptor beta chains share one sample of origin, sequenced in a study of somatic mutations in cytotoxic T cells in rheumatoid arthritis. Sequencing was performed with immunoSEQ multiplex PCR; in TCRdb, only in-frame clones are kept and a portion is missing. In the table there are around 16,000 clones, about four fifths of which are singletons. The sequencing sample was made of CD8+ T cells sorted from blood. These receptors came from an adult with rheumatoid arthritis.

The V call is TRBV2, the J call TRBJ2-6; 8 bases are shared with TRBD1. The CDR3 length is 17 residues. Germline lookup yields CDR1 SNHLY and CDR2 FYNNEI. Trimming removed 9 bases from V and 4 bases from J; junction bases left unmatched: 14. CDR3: CASNRGTGTWGANVLTF. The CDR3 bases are TGTGCCAGTAACAGGGGGACTGGGACCTGGGGGGCCAACGTCCTGACTTTC.

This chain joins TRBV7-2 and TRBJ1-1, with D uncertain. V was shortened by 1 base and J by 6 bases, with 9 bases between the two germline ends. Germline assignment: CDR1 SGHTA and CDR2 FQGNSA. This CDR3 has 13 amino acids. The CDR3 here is CASSLVGRAEAFF. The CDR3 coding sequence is TGTGCCAGCAGCTTAGTGGGTAGAGCTGAAGCTTTCTTT.

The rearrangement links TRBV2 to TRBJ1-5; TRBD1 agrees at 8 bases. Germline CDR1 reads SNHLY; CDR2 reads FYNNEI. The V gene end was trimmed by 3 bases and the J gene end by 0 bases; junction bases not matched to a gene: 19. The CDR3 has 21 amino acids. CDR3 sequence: CASSDSGQVNYWRYSNQPQHF. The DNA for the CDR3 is TGTGCCAGCAGTGATTCGGGACAGGTCAATTACTGGAGATATAGCAATCAGCCCCAGCATTTT.

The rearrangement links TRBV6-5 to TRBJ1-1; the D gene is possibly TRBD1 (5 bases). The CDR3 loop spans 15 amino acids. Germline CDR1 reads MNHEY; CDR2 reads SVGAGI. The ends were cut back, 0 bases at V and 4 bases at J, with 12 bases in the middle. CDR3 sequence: CASSYSGLGATEAFF. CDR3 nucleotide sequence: TGTGCCAGCAGTTACTCTGGCCTCGGGGCCACTGAAGCTTTCTTT.

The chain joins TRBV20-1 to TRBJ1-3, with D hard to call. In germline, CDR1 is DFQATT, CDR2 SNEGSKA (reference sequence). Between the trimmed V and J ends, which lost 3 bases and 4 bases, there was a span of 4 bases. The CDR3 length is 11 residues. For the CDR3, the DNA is TGCAGTGCTAGTTTGGGAAACACCATATATTTT. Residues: CSASLGNTIYF.

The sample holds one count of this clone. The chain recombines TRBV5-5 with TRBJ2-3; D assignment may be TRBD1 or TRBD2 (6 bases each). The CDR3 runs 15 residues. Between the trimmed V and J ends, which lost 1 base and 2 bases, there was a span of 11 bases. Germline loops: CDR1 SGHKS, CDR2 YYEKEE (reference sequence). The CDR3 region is CASSLYGGDTDTQYF. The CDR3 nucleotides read TGTGCCAGCAGCTTGTACGGGGGCGACACAGATACGCAGTATTTT.

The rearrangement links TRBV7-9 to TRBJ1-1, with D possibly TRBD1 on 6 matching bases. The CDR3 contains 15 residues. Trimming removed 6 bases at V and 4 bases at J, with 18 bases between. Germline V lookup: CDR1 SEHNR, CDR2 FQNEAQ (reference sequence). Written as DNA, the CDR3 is TGTGCCAGCAGACCTACAGGGAGTGTGGGCACTGAAGCTTTCTTT. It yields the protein CASRPTGSVGTEAFF.

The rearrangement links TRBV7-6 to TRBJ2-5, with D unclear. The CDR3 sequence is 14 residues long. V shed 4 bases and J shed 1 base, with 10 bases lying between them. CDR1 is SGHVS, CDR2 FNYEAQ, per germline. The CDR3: CASSYARTQETQYF. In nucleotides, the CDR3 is TGTGCCAGCAGCTACGCCAGGACCCAAGAGACCCAGTACTTC.

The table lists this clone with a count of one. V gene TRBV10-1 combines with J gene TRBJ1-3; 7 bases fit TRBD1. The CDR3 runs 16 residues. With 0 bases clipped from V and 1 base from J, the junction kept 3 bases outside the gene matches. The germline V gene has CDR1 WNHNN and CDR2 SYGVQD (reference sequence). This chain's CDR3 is CASSESTGMSGNTIYF. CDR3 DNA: TGCGCCAGCAGTGAGTCGACAGGGATGTCTGGAAACACCATATATTTT.

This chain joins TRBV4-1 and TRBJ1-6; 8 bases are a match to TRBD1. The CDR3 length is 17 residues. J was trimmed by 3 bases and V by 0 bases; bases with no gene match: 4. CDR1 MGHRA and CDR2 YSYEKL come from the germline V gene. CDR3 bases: TGCGCCAGCAGCCAAGATGGACAGGGCATCTATAATTCACCCCTCCACTTT. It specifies CASSQDGQGIYNSPLHF.

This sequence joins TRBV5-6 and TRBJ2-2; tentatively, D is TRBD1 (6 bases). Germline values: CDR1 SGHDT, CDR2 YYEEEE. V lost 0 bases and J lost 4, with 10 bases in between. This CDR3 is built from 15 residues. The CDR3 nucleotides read TGTGCCAGCAGCTTGGAGCAGGGGTTCACCGGGGAGCTGTTTTTT. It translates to CASSLEQGFTGELFF. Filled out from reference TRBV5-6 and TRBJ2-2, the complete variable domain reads DAGVTQSPTHLIKTRGQQVTLRCSPKSGHDTVSWYQQALGQGPQFIFQYYEEEERQRGNFPDRFSGHQFPNYSSELNVNALLLGDSALYLCASSLEQGFTGELFFGEGSRLTVL.

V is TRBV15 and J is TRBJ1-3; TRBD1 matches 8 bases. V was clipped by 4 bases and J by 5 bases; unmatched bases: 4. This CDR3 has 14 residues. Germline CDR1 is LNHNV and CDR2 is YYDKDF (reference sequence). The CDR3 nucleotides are TGTGCCACCAGCACTGGACAGGGCAGAAACACCATATATTTT. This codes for CATSTGQGRNTIYF.

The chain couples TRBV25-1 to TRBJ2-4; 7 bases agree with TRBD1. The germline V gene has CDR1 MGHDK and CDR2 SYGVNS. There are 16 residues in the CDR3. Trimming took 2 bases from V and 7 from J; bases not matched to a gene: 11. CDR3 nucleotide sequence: TGTGCCAGCAGTGAAAGGAAGATAGGGGGCAACAACATTCAGTACTTC. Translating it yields CASSERKIGGNNIQYF.

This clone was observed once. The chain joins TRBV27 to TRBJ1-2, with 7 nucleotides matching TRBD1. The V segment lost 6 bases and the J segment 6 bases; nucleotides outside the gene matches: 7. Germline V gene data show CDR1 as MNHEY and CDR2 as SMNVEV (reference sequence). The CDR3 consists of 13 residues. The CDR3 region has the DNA TGTGCCAGCAGAACAGGGGAGATGGATGGCTACACCTTC. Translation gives CASRTGEMDGYTF.

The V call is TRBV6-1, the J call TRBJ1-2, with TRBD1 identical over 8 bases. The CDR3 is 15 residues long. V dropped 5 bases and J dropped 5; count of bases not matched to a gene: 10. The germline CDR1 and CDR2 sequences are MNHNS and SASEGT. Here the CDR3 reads CASSFEGDRSYGYTF. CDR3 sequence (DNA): TGTGCCAGCAGTTTCGAGGGGGACAGGTCTTATGGCTACACCTTC.

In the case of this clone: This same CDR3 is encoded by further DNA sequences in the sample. In DNA, the CDR3 is TGTGCCAGCAGTTTAGGTATGAACACTGAAGCTTTCTTT. Translated, it gives CASSLGMNTEAFF. The chain is built from TRBV28 and TRBJ1-1; D is ambiguous. CDR3 length equals 13 residues. The V end lost 2 bases, the J end lost 0 bases, and 4 bases lay between the germline ends. CDR1 MDHEN and CDR2 SYDVKM come from the germline V gene. Complete variable domain (other parts from reference TRBV28 and TRBJ1-1): DVKVTQSSRYLVKRTGEKVFLECVQDMDHENMFWYRQDPGLGLRLIYFSYDVKMKEKGDIPEGYSVSREKKERFSLILESASTNQTSMYLCASSLGMNTEAFFGQGTRLTVV.

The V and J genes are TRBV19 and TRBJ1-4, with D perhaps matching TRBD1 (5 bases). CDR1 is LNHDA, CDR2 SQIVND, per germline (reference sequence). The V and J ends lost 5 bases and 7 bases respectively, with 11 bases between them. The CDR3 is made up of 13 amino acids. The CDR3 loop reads CASSLGVAEKLFF. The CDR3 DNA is TGTGCCAGTAGTTTAGGGGTTGCTGAAAAACTGTTTTTT.

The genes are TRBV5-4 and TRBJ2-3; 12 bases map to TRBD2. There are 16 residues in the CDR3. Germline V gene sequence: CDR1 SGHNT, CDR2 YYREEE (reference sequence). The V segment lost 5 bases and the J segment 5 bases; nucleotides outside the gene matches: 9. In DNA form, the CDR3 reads TGTGCCAGCAGGAGACCTAGCGGGGGGGCGGAAGATACGCAGTATTTT. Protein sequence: CASRRPSGGAEDTQYF.

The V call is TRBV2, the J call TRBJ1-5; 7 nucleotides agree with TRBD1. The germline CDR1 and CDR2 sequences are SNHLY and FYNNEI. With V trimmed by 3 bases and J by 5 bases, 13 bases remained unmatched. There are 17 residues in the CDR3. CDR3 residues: CASSDWQGVNFYQPQHF. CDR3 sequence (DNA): TGTGCCAGCAGTGACTGGCAGGGGGTAAATTTCTATCAGCCCCAGCATTTT.

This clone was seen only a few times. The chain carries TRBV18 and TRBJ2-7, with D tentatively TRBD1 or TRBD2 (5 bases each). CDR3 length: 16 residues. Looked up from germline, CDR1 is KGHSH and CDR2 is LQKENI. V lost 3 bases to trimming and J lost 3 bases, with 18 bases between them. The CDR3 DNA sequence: TGTGCCAGCTCACCCGGGGCCCCTTCGGGGCTCTACGAGCAGTACTTC. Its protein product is CASSPGAPSGLYEQYF.

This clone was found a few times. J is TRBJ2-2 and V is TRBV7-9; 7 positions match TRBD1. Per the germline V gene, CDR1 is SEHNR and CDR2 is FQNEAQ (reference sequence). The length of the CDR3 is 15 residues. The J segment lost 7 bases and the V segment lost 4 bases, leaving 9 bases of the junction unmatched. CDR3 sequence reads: CASSSTDRVVGELFF. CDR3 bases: TGTGCCAGCAGCTCAACCGACAGGGTTGTCGGGGAGCTGTTTTTT.

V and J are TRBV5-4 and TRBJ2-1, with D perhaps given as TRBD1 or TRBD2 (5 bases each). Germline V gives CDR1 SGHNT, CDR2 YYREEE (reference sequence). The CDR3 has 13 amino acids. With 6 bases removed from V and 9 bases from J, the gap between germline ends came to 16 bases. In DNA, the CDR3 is TGTGCCAGCACCTTAACAGGAGCGGCTGAGCAGTTCTTC. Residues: CASTLTGAAEQFF.

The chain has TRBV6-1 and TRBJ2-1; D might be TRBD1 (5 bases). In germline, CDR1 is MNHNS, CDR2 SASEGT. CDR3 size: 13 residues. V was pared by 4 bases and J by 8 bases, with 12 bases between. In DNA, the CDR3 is TGTGCCAGCAGTGGACAGATTTTCGATGAGCAGTTCTTC. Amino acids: CASSGQIFDEQFF.

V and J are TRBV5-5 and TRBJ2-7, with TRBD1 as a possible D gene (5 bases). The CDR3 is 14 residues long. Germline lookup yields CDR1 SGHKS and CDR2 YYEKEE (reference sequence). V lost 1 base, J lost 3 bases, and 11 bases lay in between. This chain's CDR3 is CASSLLDSYYEQYF. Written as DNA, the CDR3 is TGTGCCAGCAGCTTGTTAGACAGCTACTACGAGCAGTACTTC. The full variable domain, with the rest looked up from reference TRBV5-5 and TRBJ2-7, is DAGVTQSPTHLIKTRGQQVTLRCSPISGHKSVSWYQQVLGQGPQFIFQYYEKEERGRGNFPDRFSARQFPNYSSELNVNALLLGDSALYLCASSLLDSYYEQYFGPGTRLTVT.

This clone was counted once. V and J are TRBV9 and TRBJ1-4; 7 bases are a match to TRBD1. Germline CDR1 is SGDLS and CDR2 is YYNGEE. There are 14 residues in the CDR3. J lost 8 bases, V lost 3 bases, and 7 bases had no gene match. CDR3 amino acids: CASSGQGQGEKLFF. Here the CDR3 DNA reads TGTGCCAGCAGCGGACAGGGTCAGGGAGAAAAACTGTTTTTT.

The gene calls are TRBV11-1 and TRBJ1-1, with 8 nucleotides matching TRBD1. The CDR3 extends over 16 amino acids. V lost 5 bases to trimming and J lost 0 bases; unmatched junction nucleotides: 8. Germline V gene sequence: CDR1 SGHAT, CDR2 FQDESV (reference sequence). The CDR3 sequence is CASSLSGTGMNTEAFF. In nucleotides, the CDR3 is TGTGCCAGCAGCCTCTCCGGGACAGGAATGAACACTGAAGCTTTCTTT.